This TCR beta chain emerged from a study of chemoradiotherapy in HPV16-positive cancers. Trimming cost V 5 bases and J 5 bases, with 7 bases left between them. The CDR3 is 12 residues long. The germline CDR1 and CDR2 sequences are MDHEN and SYDVKM. TCRdb keeps only in-frame clones here, not all; method: immunoSEQ multiplex PCR. The table has roughly 28,000 clones, about 91% seen once. Regarding the study as a whole: Candidate HPV-specific clones and E7-related TCR motifs grew in tumor during treatment.

Worth noting for this clone: Its cognate antigen is unknown.

Over chemoradiotherapy, repertoires were sampled more than once. The J gene is TRBJ1-5, the V gene TRBV28, with D unresolved. The clonotype originates from a human donor with HPV-associated anogenital cancer. This sample comprised blood, obtained from a patient who underwent chemoradiotherapy. CDR3 protein: CASSPLYQPQHF. The CDR3, as DNA: TGTGCCAGCAGTCCCCTGTATCAGCCCCAGCATTTT. The full variable domain, rest sourced from reference TRBV28 and TRBJ1-5, is DVKVTQSSRYLVKRTGEKVFLECVQDMDHENMFWYRQDPGLGLRLIYFSYDVKMKEKGDIPEGYSVSREKKERFSLILESASTNQTSMYLCASSPLYQPQHFGDGTRLSIL.